The sequence of this TCR beta chain was determined in a study of blood T cell repertoires in COVID-19. In the authors' workflow: Researchers report that nucleated cell counts were estimated from reference gene primer amplification. Using immunoSEQ multiplex PCR, the repertoire was profiled, and TCRdb retains in-frame clones only, with some absent. That table is the source of V, J and clone size, and D and trimming were worked out from the DNA. The sample contains about 200,000 clones, approximately 84% of which appear only once. With 3 bases removed from V and 7 bases from J, the gap between germline ends came to 19 bases. Per germline, CDR1 MNHNS and CDR2 SASEGT. The CDR3 has 16 residues.

This sequence originates from a woman aged 80 or over with acute or convalescent COVID-19. Material: peripheral blood. The chain couples TRBV6-1 to TRBJ2-1, with a weak D call TRBD2 (5 bases). Written as DNA, the CDR3 is TGTGCCAGCAGTGAGTCTGGCGGGTTAGGCCCTAATGAGCAGTTCTTC. It encodes CASSESGGLGPNEQFF.